One sample yielded the 15 T cell receptor beta chains listed below, sequenced in a study of blood T cell repertoires in COVID-19. Generated by immunoSEQ multiplex PCR, the TCRdb table keeps only in-frame clones and is missing some. The table includes some 160,000 clones, roughly 86% detected once. The sample comprised peripheral blood. Source of these receptors: a woman at least 80 years old with COVID-19, enrolled during active disease.

The rearrangement joins TRBV24-1 to TRBJ2-5; TRBD1 might be the D (6 bases). This CDR3 comprises 13 residues. Germline CDR1 KGHDR, CDR2 SFDVKD. The V and J ends lost 3 bases and 5 bases respectively, with 9 bases between them. The CDR3 DNA reads as TGTGCCACCAGTGATCCCCAGGGGGAGACCCAGTACTTC. It specifies CATSDPQGETQYF.

The gene calls are TRBV18 and TRBJ1-2; D remains unclear. Germline V gene sequence: CDR1 KGHSH, CDR2 LQKENI. The CDR3 runs 12 residues. Trimming took off 2 bases at V and 6 bases at J, with 7 bases between the two ends. In DNA, the CDR3 is TGTGCCAGCTCACCAGTCCCGGATGGCTACACCTTC. Its translation is CASSPVPDGYTF.

The chain is built from TRBV7-3 and TRBJ2-2; the match to TRBD2 covers 12 bases. V shed 1 base, J shed 4 bases, and the junction held 7 bases outside the gene matches. This CDR3 is 18 amino acids long. Germline CDR1 reads SGHTA; CDR2 reads FQGTGA. The CDR3: CASSLKASGGAGTGELFF. The CDR3 DNA sequence: TGTGCCAGCAGCTTAAAGGCTAGCGGGGGGGCTGGCACCGGGGAGCTGTTTTTT.

The rearrangement uses TRBV6-1 and TRBJ2-7, with TRBD1 matching over 7 bases. The CDR3 extends over 14 amino acids. V shed 2 bases, J shed 4 bases, and the junction held 5 bases outside the gene matches. Germline values: CDR1 MNHNS, CDR2 SASEGT. The CDR3 sequence: CASSEPTGIYEQYF. CDR3 bases: TGTGCCAGCAGTGAACCGACAGGGATTTACGAGCAGTACTTC.

The chain carries TRBV28 and TRBJ2-7; D remains unclear. The CDR3 sequence is 12 residues long. In germline, CDR1 is MDHEN, CDR2 SYDVKM. The V and J ends lost 6 bases and 3 bases respectively, with 9 bases between them. The CDR3 loop is CASSLVSYEQYF. CDR3 sequence (DNA): TGTGCCAGCAGCCTCGTGAGCTACGAGCAGTACTTC.

This chain uses TRBV18 with TRBJ2-1; D not certain. V was shortened by 4 bases and J by 0 bases, with 10 bases between the two germline ends. This CDR3 contains 15 residues. Germline CDR1 KGHSH, CDR2 LQKENI. The CDR3 here is CASSRLQSSYNEQFF. The CDR3 DNA follows: TGTGCCAGCTCACGTCTACAGAGCTCCTACAATGAGCAGTTCTTC.

This clone has just one count. This rearrangement joins TRBV27 to TRBJ2-7, with D perhaps TRBD1 (6 bases). V shed 3 bases and J shed 6 bases, with 9 bases lying between them. The CDR3 is 12 amino acids. The germline gives CDR1 MNHEY, CDR2 SMNVEV (reference sequence). CDR3 bases: TGTGCCAGCAGTTTCGTCAGGGGCGAGCAGTACTTC. This encodes CASSFVRGEQYF.

The chain links TRBV19 to TRBJ2-2; tentative D call: TRBD1 (5 bases). Per the germline V gene, CDR1 is LNHDA and CDR2 is SQIVND (reference sequence). This CDR3 has 14 residues. Trimming shortened V by 7 bases and J by 5 bases, and 14 bases separated the two germline ends. The CDR3 DNA sequence: TGTGCCAGTACGGACACGCGCAGGACCGGGGAGCTGTTTTTT. As protein: CASTDTRRTGELFF.

In DNA, the CDR3 is TGTGCCAGTAGTGCCCGGGACAGGCGGGGCGATGAGCAGTTCTTC. It codes for CASSARDRRGDEQFF. The chain is built from TRBV19 and TRBJ2-1, with TRBD1 identical over 8 bases. CDR3 length: 15 amino acids. Unmatched junction bases numbered 11, after V lost 5 bases and J lost 8 bases. The germline gives CDR1 LNHDA, CDR2 SQIVND (reference sequence).

The CDR3 is CASSTRTSRGETQYF. The CDR3 nucleotides are TGCGCCAGCAGCACCAGGACATCGAGAGGAGAGACCCAGTACTTC. The J gene is TRBJ2-5, the V gene TRBV5-1, with D possibly TRBD1 on 5 matching bases. The CDR3 extends over 15 amino acids. Deletions cut 4 bases from V and 4 bases from J, with 17 bases between. CDR1 SGHRS and CDR2 YFSETQ come from the germline V gene. Complete variable domain (other parts from reference TRBV5-1 and TRBJ2-5): KAGVTQTPRYLIKTRGQQVTLSCSPISGHRSVSWYQQTPGQGLQFLFEYFSETQRNKGNFPGRFSGRQFSNSRSEMNVSTLELGDSALYLCASSTRTSRGETQYFGPGTRLLVL.

The DNA of the CDR3 is TGCGCCAGCAGCCAAGATCCGGGGGGGTCAGCCGAGCAGTACTTC. It is translated as CASSQDPGGSAEQYF. The V gene is TRBV4-1, the J gene TRBJ2-7; TRBD2 matches at 8 bases. The CDR3 spans 15 residues. Germline loops: CDR1 MGHRA, CDR2 YSYEKL. V lost 0 bases to trimming and J lost 6 bases; unmatched junction nucleotides: 7.

This chain uses TRBV5-1 with TRBJ2-7; TRBD1 agrees at 9 bases. Germline V lookup: CDR1 SGHRS, CDR2 YFSETQ. Unmatched junction bases numbered 8, after V lost 4 bases and J lost 6 bases. This CDR3 spans 14 amino acids. The CDR3 reads CASSVFTGGGEQYF. CDR3 coding DNA: TGCGCCAGCAGCGTTTTTACAGGGGGCGGCGAGCAGTACTTC.

This clone has a handful of counts. V usage is TRBV6-6 and J usage is TRBJ1-2; D remains ambiguous. The CDR3 is 15 amino acids. In germline, CDR1 is MNHNY, CDR2 SVGAGI (reference sequence). With 2 bases removed from V and 6 bases from J, the gap between germline ends came to 16 bases. The CDR3 nucleotides read TGTGCCAGCAGTTACCCCGTCAGCGAGGCTAATGGCTACACCTTC. Translating it yields CASSYPVSEANGYTF.

The chain combines TRBV19 with TRBJ1-2; 11 nucleotides agree with TRBD1. The CDR3 loop spans 16 amino acids. The ends lost 6 bases at V and 0 bases at J; junction bases unmatched: 6. CDR1 and CDR2 (germline): LNHDA, SQIVND (reference sequence). The CDR3 reads CASSQGQGATNYGYTF. The DNA for the CDR3 is TGTGCCAGTAGCCAAGGACAGGGGGCCACTAACTATGGCTACACCTTC. The complete variable domain, with remaining parts taken from reference TRBV19 and TRBJ1-2, reads DGGITQSPKYLFRKEGQNVTLSCEQNLNHDAMYWYRQDPGQGLRLIYYSQIVNDFQKGDIAEGYSVSREKKESFPLTVTSAQKNPTAFYLCASSQGQGATNYGYTFGSGTRLTVV.

The chain combines TRBV18 with TRBJ2-7, with TRBD2 matching over 11 bases. CDR1 KGHSH and CDR2 LQKENI come from the germline V gene. The CDR3 is made up of 15 amino acids. Germline trimming cut 0 bases from V and 4 bases from J; bases unmatched to any gene: 2. CDR3 nucleotides: TGTGCCAGCTCACCACCGTCTAGCGGGGGGTACGAGCAGTACTTC. It encodes CASSPPSSGGYEQYF.